This TCR beta chain originates from a study of cytomegalovirus exposure and HLA in healthy donors (dated by TCRdb to the late 2010s). Describing the broader study: According to an earlier analysis of around 600 of the donors, 150 million to 200 million T cells yielded some 110 million unique TCR beta sequences and approximately 300 Gb of sequence data. The genetic ancestry cluster associated with self-reported Caucasian donors included around four fifths of the 398 genotyped donors. All discovery cohort repertoires had been generated using a single sequencing platform. An earlier analysis of approximately 630 of the donors applied high-throughput TCR beta sequencing to assess whether each TCR beta V gene segment acted as functional or pseudogenic. About 300 gigabases of sequencing data and roughly 81 million unique TCR sequences made up an early release that covered 640 HLA-typed donors. Because of strong linkage in the cohort, five DR-DQ haplotypes were treated as single units for association and clustering. Donor age, sex, ethnicity and CMV serostatus were collected together with the repertoire data. The number of donors typed differed by locus, with about 629-630 for A, B, C, DRB1 and DQB1, roughly 520 for DQA1, 600 to 610 for DPA1, and 400 to 490 for DPB1. A later genetic analysis used genome-wide SNP genotypes for about 65% of the 666 donors, treating that subset as a discovery cohort. The study used immunosequencing to profile the T cell repertoires of 666 subjects and linked those repertoires to cytomegalovirus serostatus. The study aimed to test whether cataloging public T cell receptors could reveal signatures of past pathogen exposure. Among 350 to 400 genotyped donors of the cohort, an average of about 240,000 unique TCR beta nucleotide sequences were sequenced per donor, roughly 18% of them non-productive. In a later analysis, previously published TCR beta repertoires from 666 donors were re-analyzed and high-resolution HLA genotyping was added so that TCR occurrence patterns could be studied. Class I and class II HLA loci were covered by the typing at four-digit resolution. Besides the first cohort of about 730 subjects, a separate validation cohort made up of 120 different subjects was used. To predict cytomegalovirus infection status, the study combined high-throughput TCR immunosequencing, statistical association of individual TCRs with disease status, and machine learning. In the later analysis, no new phenotypic data were used to find candidate immune exposures; instead, reliance was placed on TCR beta sequences and their occurrence across donors. Points the paper makes about the study in general: Sequencing depth was assumed to be roughly uniform across donors in the presence/absence analyses, though that assumption may not hold. Linkage disequilibrium might explain the correlated functional status among segregating V segments, but an unknown experimental factor could not be ruled out. Because some donors lacked HLA typing at each locus, the association tests relied only on the typed subset. In a later analysis, most CMV-associated TCR beta chains were found to appear HLA-restricted, with HLA associations seemingly driven largely by CMV exposure. A later genetic analysis associated a missense DCLRE1C variant with V-gene and J-gene trimming of TCR beta chains, and an independent cohort replicated the association. Because counts were too low, approximately 15 rarely observed V segments, including chromosome 9 orphons, were excluded from the earlier analysis of around 640 of the donors. In vitro tests confirmed that a few of the cytomegalovirus-associated TCR beta chains recognize cytomegalovirus antigens. Cytomegalovirus status was reported to be diagnosed by the classifier with high specificity and sensitivity in both the original and validation cohorts. In a later genetic analysis, fewer N-insertions in productive TCRs were reported among donors in an Asian-associated ancestry cluster than the approximately 670-donor mean. According to the authors, the approach could potentially be generalized to other disease states and immunological phenotypes. A cluster of highly shared sequence variants was judged likely to represent a technical artifact of the sequencing pipeline. In an earlier analysis of about 550 of the donors, most TCR beta V segments were observed in productive rearrangements about 90% or about 30% of the time, broadly matching IMGT annotations. The cohort was sequenced for TCR beta chains only, and without alpha or paired-chain data the features that could be detected were limited. A later analysis found that TCR association rates varied across HLA loci, with DRB1 alleles showing the most associated TCRs and HLA-C alleles the fewest. The study listed approximately 150 TCR beta chains as associated with cytomegalovirus. When HLA alleles, especially DR and DQ, strongly co-occurred, attributing TCR associations to individual alleles was difficult. In a later analysis, HLA-associated TCR beta chains were found to be more clonally expanded and to have lower generation probabilities than equally common non-associated chains. A later analysis reported that several top co-occurrence clusters appeared linked to parvovirus B19, influenza, CMV and Epstein-Barr virus. At a false discovery rate of 0.05, a later analysis linked about 16,000 TCR beta sequences to specific HLA alleles. A further reported finding was that TCR beta sequences accurately predicted the HLA-A and HLA-B alleles for most subjects in the first cohort. Most TCR sequences were observed very rarely across donors, whereas some public TCRs were present in many individuals. CMV serostatus was the only immune exposure information available for the cohort. The 87-base-pair reads could not distinguish some IMGT-functional V segments, including TRBV6-2 and TRBV6-3, so those segments were excluded.

Via the germline V gene, CDR1 is ENHRY and CDR2 SYGVKD. Measured from the cysteine to the phenylalanine, the CDR3 is 15 residues long. The kept DNA is CDR3 alone, 45 bases in frame from the first base. Trimming accounts for 0 bases at V and 6 bases at J, while the number of junction bases matched to no gene is 5. This clone was counted between two and nine times. The target of this receptor is not known. There are no base qualities to consult, and no much larger clone falls within one base. The cohort was made up of around 720 healthy bone marrow donors. At the time of sampling, all cohort members were nominally healthy, though unrecorded immune exposures were likely present. The donor was CMV seronegative and belonged to the group of over 300 seronegative cohort members. A peripheral blood sample was provided by each donor, and peripheral blood mononuclear cells were used for TCR beta sequencing. Genomic DNA was extracted from the blood cell samples with the Qiagen DNeasy Blood Extraction Kit.

Library generation was performed with the immunoSEQ multiplex PCR assay. A mixture of 60 forward primers for TCR Vbeta segments and 13 reverse primers for TCR Jbeta segments was used in the multiplex PCR. Amplification of the CDR3 region of rearranged TCR beta genes was performed with a multiplex PCR assay on genomic DNA. Amplified TCR beta libraries were sequenced as 87-base-pair reads on the Illumina HiSeq System. The original methods were these. In a later analysis, some 80 million unique TCR beta chains were counted across the approximately 640 repertoires, and roughly 9.9 million of these chains were shared by at least two donors. To remove PCR and sequencing errors, raw reads were error-corrected and collapsed into unique sequences using a nearest-neighbor algorithm that merged closely related sequences. V, D and J gene segments were assigned by aligning CDR3 sequences to IMGT reference sequences. Each retained sequence needed at least a six-nucleotide match to both a V gene segment and a J gene segment. A rearrangement was called productive if the CDR3 had no stop codons and remained in frame with V and J, and every other rearrangement was called non-productive. Following IMGT convention, CDR3 was defined as the stretch from the second conserved V-encoded cysteine to the conserved J-encoded phenylalanine. The earlier analysis of approximately 500 of the donors excluded sequences that lacked an unambiguous match to a single V gene segment. In an earlier analysis of roughly 600 of the donors, a V segment was called functional when productive rearrangements were above 56.7%, and segregating when the standard deviation between donors exceeded 5%. A statistical classification framework was built to diagnose cytomegalovirus status from the catalog of TCR beta chain sequences. V and J gene assignment, in a later analysis, came from comparing TCR nucleotide sequences with IMGT/GENE-DB human TR gene sequences. Using the TCRdist pipeline, a later analysis assigned CDR3 sequences along with most-parsimonious VDJ recombination scenarios. In a later analysis, each TCR beta chain was defined by its CDR3 amino acid sequence together with its V-gene family, and reads without a unique V-gene family were excluded. To address suspected cross-contamination and a sequencing artifact, a later analysis removed around 600 highly shared, low-generation-probability nucleotide sequences. In a later analysis, a clonal expansion index was calculated for each public chain from normalized within-repertoire ranks of inferred template counts. A later analysis computed generation probabilities with a VDJ recombination model fitted to out-of-frame rearrangements, and checked the results against IGoR. A later analysis scored TCR-TCR, TCR-HLA and TCR-CMV co-occurrence with hypergeometric tests, applying a repertoire-size bias correction to TCR pairs. To estimate false discovery rates, a later analysis permuted the HLA or CMV assignments 20 times. In a later analysis, co-occurring TCRs were grouped with DBSCAN, and TCRdist sequence similarity was added when clustering was performed within HLA-allele-positive subsets. Repertoires with fewer than 30,000 or more than 120,000 public chains, plus five repertoires with anomalous nucleotide sharing, were excluded from co-occurrence clustering. Sourced from immuneACCESS, this table was stored by TCRdb with only in-frame sequences that have V and J called. A share of the clones is absent; for the studies checked, an unresolved V gene accounts for under half, and the remainder has no known explanation. That table furnishes V, J and clone size, whereas the DNA furnished D and trimming. Here the sample has roughly 200,000 clones; around 81% occur a single time. The top ten constitute about 2.1% of the sample.

The chain is made from TRBV10-3 and TRBJ1-5, and TRBD1 matches 7 of the central bases. The sequence was collected from a man in his thirties or forties in good health and CMV-seronegative. Sequenced material: PBMCs. CDR3 loop: CAISESTTGAQPQHF. The nucleotide sequence is TGTGCCATCAGTGAGTCGACAACAGGGGCTCAGCCCCAGCATTTT.